This TCR beta chain was identified during a study of prognosis after radiotherapy for stage I lung cancer. Study-level results: Compared with a median of about 10,000 beforehand, unique TCR clone counts dropped to about 6,200 after stereotactic body radiation therapy.

Two-round multiplex PCR on genomic DNA was the method by which TCR beta CDR3 was amplified. Primers (each specific to one TRBV or TRBJ gene) were used in first-round PCR. TCRdb analysed the multiplex PCR reads with MiXCR anew, one entry per CDR3 protein. The table shows about 27,000 distinct CDR3 sequences, with about 30% occurring only once. To note about this clonotype: Its target is unknown.

The CDR3 extends over 13 amino acids. V was shortened by 0 bases and J by 3 bases, with 8 bases between the two germline ends. Per germline, CDR1 DFQATT and CDR2 SNEGSKA (reference sequence). The genes are TRBV20-1 and TRBJ1-1; the D is unclear. The sequence derives from a donor over 45 with non-small cell lung cancer. The material sequenced was PBMCs, taken before or after stereotactic body radiation therapy (not recorded which). The CDR3 spells CSAREAGDTEAFF. CDR3 nucleotides: TGCAGTGCTAGAGAGGCCGGAGACACTGAAGCTTTCTTT.